This note documents a single T cell receptor beta chain sequence. V was pared by 4 bases and J by 5 bases, with 2 bases of the junction left unmatched. Per the germline V gene, CDR1 is SGDLS and CDR2 is YYNGEE. The CDR3 is 14 amino acids. This entry comes from a study of T cell changes during pregnancy in multiple sclerosis. Using immunoSEQ multiplex PCR, the repertoire was profiled, and TCRdb retains in-frame clones only, with some absent. The table includes 55,000 to 85,000 clones, 90% detected once. The clonotype originates from a female donor with multiple sclerosis, enrolled in a pregnancy study. The rearrangement uses TRBV9 and TRBJ2-7; 14 nucleotides match TRBD2. The sequencing used peripheral blood, collected in the third trimester of pregnancy. The CDR3 coding sequence is TGTGCCAGCAGCCCGGGACTAGCGGGAGACGAGCAGTACTTC. Its translation: CASSPGLAGDEQYF.